The 9 T cell receptor beta chains presented below share a single source sample, sequenced in a study of OX40 agonist ivuxolimab in advanced cancers. Assay: immunoSEQ multiplex PCR; the TCRdb copy retains only in-frame clones and omits some. The sample carries 80,000 or so clones, approximately 85% recorded once. The sample consisted of CD4+ or CD8+ T cells sorted from blood, taken in a trial of the OX40 agonist ivuxolimab. These receptor sequences come from an adult with an advanced solid tumor such as melanoma, head and neck, liver or kidney cancer.

In DNA form, the CDR3 reads TGTGCCAGCATCTCAGGGGCGTTTTGGAACACCGGGGAGCTGTTTTTT. Its translation: CASISGAFWNTGELFF. This chain uses TRBV28 with TRBJ2-2; maybe TRBD1 (6 bases). The CDR3 extends over 16 amino acids. V lost 7 bases and J 1 base, leaving 16 bases between the germline ends. From germline, CDR1 is MDHEN and CDR2 SYDVKM.

The chain links TRBV6-5 to TRBJ2-7; D perhaps matches TRBD2 (5 bases). This CDR3 region has 14 residues. CDR1 is MNHEY and CDR2 is SVGAGI in the germline V gene. V was cut by 5 bases and J by 0 bases, with 11 bases left in between. The CDR3 nucleotides are TGTGCCAGCAGTCTCTCGCGGGTCTCCTACGAGCAGTACTTC. Translating gives CASSLSRVSYEQYF.

The CDR3 spells CASSLAFGGRAEKLFF. CDR3 sequence (DNA): TGTGCCAGCAGCTTGGCCTTCGGGGGAAGGGCCGAAAAACTGTTTTTT. J is TRBJ1-4 and V is TRBV7-2; possibly TRBD1 for D (5 bases). Trimming left V 3 bases short and J 8 bases short, with 19 bases between. Germline V gene sequence: CDR1 SGHTA, CDR2 FQGNSA. The CDR3 runs to 16 residues.

The chain recombines TRBV13 with TRBJ2-1; a weak D match, TRBD1 (6 bases). The CDR3 is 17 residues long. Germline CDR1 reads PRHDT; CDR2 reads FYEKMQ (reference sequence). Trimming cost V 0 bases and J 3 bases, with 15 bases left between them. CDR3 residues: CASSLGGLGGNYNEQFF. The CDR3 nucleotides are TGTGCCAGCAGCTTAGGTGGGCTAGGGGGAAACTACAATGAGCAGTTCTTC. Looking up the rest from reference TRBV13 and TRBJ2-1 gives the full variable domain: AAGVIQSPRHLIKEKRETATLKCYPIPRHDTVYWYQQGPGQDPQFLISFYEKMQSDKGSIPDRFSAQQFSDYHSELNMSSLELGDSALYFCASSLGGLGGNYNEQFFGPGTRLTVL.

The chain carries TRBV2 and TRBJ2-3; D gene uncertain. CDR1 is SNHLY and CDR2 is FYNNEI in the germline V gene. CDR3 size: 12 residues. V was shortened by 9 bases and J by 6 bases, with 13 bases between the two germline ends. The CDR3 nucleotides are TGTGCCAGTGGACCGTCTGGGGATACGCAGTATTTT. This translates into CASGPSGDTQYF.

The chain links TRBV19 to TRBJ1-2; 7 nucleotides agree with TRBD1. CDR1 and CDR2 from the germline V gene are LNHDA and SQIVND (reference sequence). Trimming removed 5 bases from V and 8 bases from J; junction bases left unmatched: 11. The CDR3 is 14 amino acids. The CDR3 sequence: CASSASRQGGGYTF. CDR3 DNA sequence: TGTGCCAGTAGTGCCTCTAGACAGGGCGGAGGCTACACCTTC. The whole variable domain, remainder taken from reference TRBV19 and TRBJ1-2, is DGGITQSPKYLFRKEGQNVTLSCEQNLNHDAMYWYRQDPGQGLRLIYYSQIVNDFQKGDIAEGYSVSREKKESFPLTVTSAQKNPTAFYLCASSASRQGGGYTFGSGTRLTVV.

The chain has TRBV5-6 and TRBJ2-2; 11 nucleotides line up with TRBD2. V shed 3 bases, J shed 2 bases, and the junction held 3 bases outside the gene matches. Germline lookup yields CDR1 SGHDT and CDR2 YYEEEE. The CDR3 contains 16 residues. CDR3 DNA: TGTGCCAGCAGCTCGGGACTAGCGGTTAACACCGGGGAGCTGTTTTTT. It specifies CASSSGLAVNTGELFF.

The chain recombines TRBV6-5 with TRBJ1-2, with D unresolved. Looked up from germline, CDR1 is MNHEY and CDR2 is SVGAGI. Deletions cut 4 bases from V and 6 bases from J, with 9 bases between. The CDR3 spans 12 residues. In DNA, the CDR3 is TGTGCCAGCAGTTGGGAAGGGCATGGCTACACCTTC. This codes for CASSWEGHGYTF.

V gene TRBV7-3 combines with J gene TRBJ2-1; 13 bases are shared with TRBD2. The CDR3 runs to 15 residues. V gave up 6 bases and J gave up 9 bases; unmatched junction bases: 8. From germline, CDR1 is SGHTA and CDR2 FQGTGA. The CDR3 is CASSQTSGREVEQFF. In DNA form, the CDR3 reads TGTGCCAGCAGTCAAACTAGCGGGAGGGAGGTTGAGCAGTTCTTC.